The T cell receptor beta chain described here comes from a study of T cell repertoires in cytomegalovirus infection. Whole-study context: Matching HLA type, along with CMV infection, was indicated by public TCR beta signatures. Overall study results and limits: HLA-C-restricted CMV-specific TCR beta clonotypes were dominant in the ex vivo response.

Germline V lookup: CDR1 SGHVS, CDR2 FQNEAQ. Between the trimmed V and J ends, which lost 0 bases and 8 bases, there was a span of 11 bases. The CDR3 totals 14 residues. TCRdb itself ran the reads through MiXCR, one entry per CDR3 protein. The sample yields about 530,000 distinct CDR3 sequences, approximately 26% seen once. With regard to this clonotype: Its antigen is still unknown.

The chain is built from TRBV7-8 and TRBJ2-1, with D unclear. Sequenced material: PBMCs. The source of this sequence is a human donor in good health (CMV status not recorded). Some clones in this sample may be carry-over from other donors' samples. The CDR3 here is CASSLAGIWYEQFF. CDR3 bases: TGTGCCAGCAGCTTAGCGGGAATCTGGTATGAGCAGTTCTTC.